Listed here are 19 T cell receptor beta chains from one sample, sequenced in a study of T cells in Graves' hyperthyroidism and ophthalmopathy. Authors of the study amplified TCR beta CDR3 regions from RNA transcripts. The TCR CDR3 was amplified in a first-round RT-PCR using the HTBI primer set. In TCRdb, the multiplex PCR reads were re-called with MiXCR into one record per CDR3 protein. This table has around 56,000 distinct CDR3 sequences, around half appearing once. The sequencing input was blood. The receptors come from a woman aged 25 to 39 with Graves' ophthalmopathy.

Remarks on this clonotype: The CDR3 ends on some other residue instead of the conserved phenylalanine or tryptophan, so this is likely a read error. No DNA is shown, since the ends of the CDR3 on it are uncertain; the CDR3 is the one TCRdb lists. The V call is TRBV7-2, the J call TRBJ1-6. The CDR3 is 8 amino acids in total, end residues counted. The germline V gene encodes CDR1 SGHTA and CDR2 FQGNSA. The CDR3 here is CASSLVAS.

There are many counts of this clonotype. The rearrangement uses TRBV6-1 and TRBJ2-2; TRBD1 matches at 8 bases. V lost 7 bases to trimming and J lost 5 bases; unmatched junction nucleotides: 9. This CDR3 is built from 15 residues. The V gene's germline CDR1 is MNHNS and CDR2 SASEGT. The CDR3 spells CASTPGQAETGELFF. The CDR3 DNA is TGTGCCAGCACCCCGGGACAGGCAGAGACCGGGGAGCTGTTTTTT.

This clonotype was found many times. The chain employs TRBV7-9 and TRBJ2-1; TRBD1 agrees at 8 bases. This CDR3 has 15 residues. Germline CDR1 SEHNR, CDR2 FQNEAQ (reference sequence). V lost 1 base and J lost 6; bases outside the gene matches: 5. CDR3 in amino acids: CASSLVGTGGNEQFF. The CDR3 coding sequence is TGTGCCAGCAGCTTAGTGGGAACAGGGGGCAATGAGCAGTTCTTC.

This clonotype was seen repeatedly, ten times or more. The genes are TRBV7-9 and TRBJ1-4; 7 nucleotides match TRBD1. Germline-derived CDR1 and CDR2 are SEHNR and FQNEAQ (reference sequence). The CDR3 is 15 amino acids. Trimming took 5 bases from V and 3 from J; bases not matched to a gene: 6. CDR3 coding DNA: TGTGCCAGCAGCGGACGGACAGGACCTAATGAAAAACTGTTTTTT. This gives the protein CASSGRTGPNEKLFF.

This clonotype was recorded at least ten times. The chain joins TRBV4-1 to TRBJ2-7; TRBD2 agrees at 9 bases. The V gene's germline CDR1 is MGHRA and CDR2 YSYEKL. The CDR3 totals 18 residues. V lost 0 bases, J lost 3 bases, and 12 bases stayed unmatched. CDR3: CASSQESRSGSKDYEQYF. As DNA, the CDR3 is TGCGCCAGCAGCCAAGAATCACGTAGCGGGAGTAAAGACTACGAGCAGTACTTC.

The table lists this clonotype with many counts. CDR3 protein: CASSQDSQPQHF. CDR3 DNA sequence: TGTGCCAGCAGCCAGGATAGTCAGCCCCAGCATTTT. The gene calls are TRBV3-1 and TRBJ1-5; D is uncertain. V gave up 3 bases and J gave up 6 bases, with 6 bases separating them. Germline lookup yields CDR1 LGHDT and CDR2 YNNKEL (reference sequence). CDR3 length: 12 amino acids.

The V gene is TRBV20-1, the J gene TRBJ1-1; D not certain. V lost 6 bases, J lost 3 bases, and 17 bases lay in between. CDR1 DFQATT and CDR2 SNEGSKA come from the germline V gene (reference sequence). This CDR3 region has 14 residues. DNA for the CDR3: TGCAGTGCCCGGTCCGGTGGGGAATACACTGAAGCTTTCTTT. The encoded protein is CSARSGGEYTEAFF.

This clonotype occurred many times. This chain uses TRBV14 with TRBJ2-5, with 11 bases lining up with TRBD1. This CDR3 has 16 residues. Trimming cost V 1 base and J 5 bases; bases outside gene matches: 6. Germline CDR1 SGHDN, CDR2 FVKESK. Here the CDR3 reads CASSQGSRTGGETQYF. In nucleotides, the CDR3 is TGTGCCAGCAGCCAAGGTTCGAGGACAGGGGGCGAGACCCAGTACTTC.

The sample holds one count of this clonotype. A junction end diverges from the germline sequence, so it may reflect a read error. The rearrangement links TRBV10-2 to TRBJ2-1, with TRBD2 matching 12 bases. CDR3 length: 15 amino acids. Germline loops: CDR1 WSHSY, CDR2 SAAADI. CDR3 sequence reads: CTSQDRTSGVNEQFF. The DNA for the CDR3 is TGCACCAGCCAAGATCGGACTAGCGGGGTCAATGAGCAGTTCTTC.

In this sample, this clonotype turned up many times. This chain connects TRBV12-3 or TRBV12-4 to TRBJ2-7; the D call may be TRBD1 or TRBD2 (5 bases each). The CDR3 is 15 amino acids. The V end lost 3 bases, the J end lost 2 bases, and 14 bases lay between the germline ends. DNA for the CDR3: TGTGCCAGCAGTTTTCAGCCCGGGACCGCCTACGAGCAGTACTTC. This encodes CASSFQPGTAYEQYF.

The rearrangement uses TRBV7-6 and TRBJ2-7; 10 bases are a match to TRBD2. The CDR3 is made up of 15 amino acids. Germline values: CDR1 SGHVS, CDR2 FNYEAQ. Trimming removed 5 bases from V and 5 bases from J; junction bases left unmatched: 9. Written as DNA, the CDR3 is TGTGCCAGCAGCCATAGCCTAGCGGGAGCCCACGAGCAGTACTTC. Its translation is CASSHSLAGAHEQYF.

Concerning this clonotype: The junction differs from germline at one of its ends, possibly a read error. This sequence joins TRBV5-1 and TRBJ2-7; 12 bases fit TRBD2. CDR3 length: 15 residues. Germline V gene sequence: CDR1 SGHRS, CDR2 YFSETQ. The chain's CDR3 is CASSLSLAGGYERCF. For the CDR3, the DNA is TGCGCCAGCAGCTTGTCCCTAGCGGGGGGGTACGAGCGGTGCTTC.

This sequence joins TRBV7-9 and TRBJ1-5; D call uncertain. CDR3 length: 15 residues. Trimming left V 1 base short and J 2 bases short, with 9 bases between. Germline V CDR1 and CDR2: SEHNR, FQNEAQ (reference sequence). The CDR3 is CASSLGVVGNQPQHF. In DNA, the CDR3 is TGTGCCAGCAGCTTAGGGGTGGTTGGCAATCAGCCCCAGCATTTT.

As regards this clonotype: Germline and junction disagree at one end, which may indicate a read error. The rearrangement joins TRBV25-1 to TRBJ2-3; weak D call: TRBD2 (6 bases). Per the germline V gene, CDR1 is MGHDK and CDR2 is SYGVNS. The CDR3 runs 16 residues. The CDR3 sequence is CACSATRDFRTDTQYF. In DNA form, the CDR3 reads TGTGCCTGCAGTGCTACTCGGGACTTCCGCACAGATACGCAGTATTTT.

By share, this clonotype ranks as medium-sized. The gene calls are TRBV10-2 and TRBJ2-7; D unclear. V was shortened by 8 bases and J by 3 bases, with 5 bases between the two germline ends. Per the germline V gene, CDR1 is WSHSY and CDR2 is SAAADI. The CDR3 loop spans 10 amino acids. DNA of the CDR3: TGCGCCAGCGGGAACTACGAGCAGTACTTC. Amino acid sequence: CASGNYEQYF.

This clonotype has at least ten counts. V and J are TRBV7-9 and TRBJ2-7; D is undetermined. This CDR3 is 13 amino acids long. V lost 1 base to trimming and J lost 1 base, with 5 bases between them. Germline loops: CDR1 SEHNR, CDR2 FQNEAQ (reference sequence). CDR3 region: CASSLEISYEQYF. The CDR3, as DNA: TGTGCCAGCAGCTTAGAGATTTCCTACGAGCAGTACTTC. Full variable domain (rest looked up from reference TRBV7-9 and TRBJ2-7): DTGVSQNPRHKITKRGQNVTFRCDPISEHNRLYWYRQTLGQGPEFLTYFQNEAQLEKSRLLSDRFSAERPKGSFSTLEIQRTEQGDSAMYLCASSLEISYEQYFGPGTRLTVT.

This clonotype was counted many times. The V gene is TRBV28, the J gene TRBJ2-7; tentatively, D is TRBD2 (5 bases). This CDR3 is built from 12 residues. The germline CDR1 and CDR2 sequences are MDHEN and SYDVKM. Trimming took 9 bases from V and 0 from J, leaving 9 bases between them. CDR3 in DNA: TGTGCCAGTCTAGGGAGCTCCTACGAGCAGTACTTC. Protein product: CASLGSSYEQYF.

With respect to this clonotype: This may arise from a read error, as a much more abundant clone is one base away. In DNA, the CDR3 is TGTGCCATCAGTGTGTACGAGCAGTACTTC. This codes for CAISVYEQYF. The chain employs TRBV28 and TRBJ2-7; no firm D call. Looked up from germline, CDR1 is MDHEN and CDR2 is SYDVKM. This CDR3 region has 10 residues.

This clonotype was detected only a few times. This chain uses TRBV3-1 with TRBJ2-1; tentative D call: TRBD2 (6 bases). Germline CDR1 LGHDT, CDR2 YNNKEL (reference sequence). This CDR3 contains 16 residues. V dropped 4 bases and J dropped 5 bases, with 18 bases sitting between them. CDR3: CASSPQPREMDNEQFF. CDR3 DNA sequence: TGTGCCAGCAGCCCCCAGCCGCGGGAAATGGACAATGAGCAGTTCTTC.